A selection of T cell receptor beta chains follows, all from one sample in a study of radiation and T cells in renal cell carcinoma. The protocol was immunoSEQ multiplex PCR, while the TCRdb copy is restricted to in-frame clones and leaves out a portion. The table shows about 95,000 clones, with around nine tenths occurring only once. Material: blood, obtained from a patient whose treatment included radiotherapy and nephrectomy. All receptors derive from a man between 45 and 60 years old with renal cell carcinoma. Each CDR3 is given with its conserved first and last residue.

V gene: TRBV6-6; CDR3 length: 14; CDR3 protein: CASSLAREVYEQYF
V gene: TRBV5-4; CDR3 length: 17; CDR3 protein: CASSMAPWQTLGDGYTF
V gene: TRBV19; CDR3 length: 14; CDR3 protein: CASSIVRESDEQFF
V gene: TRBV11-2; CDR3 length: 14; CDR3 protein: CASSLGWQNNEQFF
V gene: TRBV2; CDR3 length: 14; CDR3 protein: CASSALREGNEQFF
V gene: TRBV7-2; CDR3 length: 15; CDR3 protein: CASSPGTSIVYEQYF
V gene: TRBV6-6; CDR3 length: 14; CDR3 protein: CASSYSPQADGYTF
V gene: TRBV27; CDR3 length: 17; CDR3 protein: CASSNPGLAESSYEQYF
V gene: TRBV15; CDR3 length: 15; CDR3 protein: CATSKRGSGANVLTF
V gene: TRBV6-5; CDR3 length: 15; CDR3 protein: CASSYSSGFTGELFF
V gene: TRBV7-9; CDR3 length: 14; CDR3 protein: CASRRLAGNNEQFF
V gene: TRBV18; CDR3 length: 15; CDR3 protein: CASSPLRESNEKLFF
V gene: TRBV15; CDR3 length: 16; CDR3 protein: CATSRGLAPSYNEQFF
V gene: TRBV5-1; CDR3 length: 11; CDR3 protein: CASQGEYEQYF
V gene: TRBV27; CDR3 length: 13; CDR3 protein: CASSLTGVYEQYF
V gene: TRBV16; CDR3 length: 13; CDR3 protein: CASRITVGETQYF
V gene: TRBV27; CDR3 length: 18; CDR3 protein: CASSSGTSGGSSYNEQFF
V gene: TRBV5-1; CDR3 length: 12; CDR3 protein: CASSLDRVEQYF
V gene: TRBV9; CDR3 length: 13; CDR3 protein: CASSVGFNSPLHF
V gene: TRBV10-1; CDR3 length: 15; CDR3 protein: CASSEFSGQGDGYTF
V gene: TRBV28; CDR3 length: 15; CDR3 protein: CASEIGASGTYEQYF
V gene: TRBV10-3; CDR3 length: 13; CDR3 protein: CAIRQPNYNEQFF
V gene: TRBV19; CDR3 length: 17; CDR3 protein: CASKKTGGAENTGELFF
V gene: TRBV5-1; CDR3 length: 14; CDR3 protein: CASASGSSQETQYF
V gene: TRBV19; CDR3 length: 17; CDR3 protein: CASSLPLGLAGVNEQFF
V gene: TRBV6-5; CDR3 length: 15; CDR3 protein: CASRQMEGPWAGYTF
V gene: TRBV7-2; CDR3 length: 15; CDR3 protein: CASSLGGGRTDTQYF
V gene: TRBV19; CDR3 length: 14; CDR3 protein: CASSRGKEDEKLFF
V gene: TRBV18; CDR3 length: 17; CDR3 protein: CASSRTGTSGYTDTQYF
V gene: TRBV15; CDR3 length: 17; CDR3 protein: CATSRDLSELAKNIQYF
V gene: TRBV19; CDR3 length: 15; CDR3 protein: CASSMLPALTYEQYF
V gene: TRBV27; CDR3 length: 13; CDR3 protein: CASSLGQGGGYTF
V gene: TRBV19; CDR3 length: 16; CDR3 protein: CASSKPGQGGGETQYF
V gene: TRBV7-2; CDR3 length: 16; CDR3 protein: CASSPRGSGGVNEQFF
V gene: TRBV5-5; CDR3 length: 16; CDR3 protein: CASSPTPAASNQPQHF
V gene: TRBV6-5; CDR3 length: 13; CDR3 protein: CASSYGFQETQYF
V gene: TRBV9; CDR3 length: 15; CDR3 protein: CASSVTAETYNEQFF
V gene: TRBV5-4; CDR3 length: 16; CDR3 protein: CASSGVNTNSGNTIYF
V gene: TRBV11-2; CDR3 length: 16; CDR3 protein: CASSLQGGSGRSEQYF
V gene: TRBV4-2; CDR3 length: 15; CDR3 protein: CASSQETGVDEKLFF
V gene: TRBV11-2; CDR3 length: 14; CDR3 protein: CASSVRDRAGGLFF
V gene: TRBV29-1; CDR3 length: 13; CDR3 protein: CSASGTANYGYTF
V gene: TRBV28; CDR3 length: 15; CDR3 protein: CASKFRGELAGELFF
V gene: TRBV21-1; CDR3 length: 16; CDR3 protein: CASSISRVLDNSPLHF
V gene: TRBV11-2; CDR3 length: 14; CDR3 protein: CASSRDRGKAGYTF
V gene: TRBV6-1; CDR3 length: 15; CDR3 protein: CASREDGHRGTEAFF
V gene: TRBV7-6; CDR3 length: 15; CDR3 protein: CASSLPQGGTDTQYF
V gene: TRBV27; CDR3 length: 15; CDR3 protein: CASRTTSYPTDTQYF
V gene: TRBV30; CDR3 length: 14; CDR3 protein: CAWRRTDRTTEAFF
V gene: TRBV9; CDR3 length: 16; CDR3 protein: CASSVGQGEFTDTQYF
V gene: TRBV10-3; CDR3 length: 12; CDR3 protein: CAATGGGETQYF
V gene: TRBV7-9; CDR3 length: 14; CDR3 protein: CASSDRGPYNEQFF
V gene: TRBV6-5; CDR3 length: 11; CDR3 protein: CASREGNTIYF
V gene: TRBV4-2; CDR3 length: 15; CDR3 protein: CASSQDPRGATRAFF
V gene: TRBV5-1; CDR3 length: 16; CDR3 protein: CASSLEGSTNTGELFF
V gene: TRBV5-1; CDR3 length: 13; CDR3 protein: CASSAEPNTEAFF
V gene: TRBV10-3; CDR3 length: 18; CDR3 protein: CAISESGSRFATNTEAFF
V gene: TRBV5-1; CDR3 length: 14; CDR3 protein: CASSVSAGGGELFF
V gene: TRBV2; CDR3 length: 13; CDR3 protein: CATRRDRQETQYF